Following are 23 T cell receptor beta chains from one sample sequenced in a study of OX40 agonist ivuxolimab in advanced cancers. Only in-frame clones appear in the TCRdb table, and some are missing; sequencing was by immunoSEQ multiplex PCR. This table holds some 99,000 clones, 87% found once. Sample: CD4+ or CD8+ T cells sorted from blood, taken in a trial of the OX40 agonist ivuxolimab. These receptors came from an adult with an advanced solid tumor such as melanoma, head and neck, liver or kidney cancer.

CDR3 nucleotide sequence: TGCAGCGTTGAAGAACAGCAAGAGACCCAGTACTTC. Protein: CSVEEQQETQYF. The V gene is TRBV29-1, the J gene TRBJ2-5; D remains ambiguous. The CDR3 consists of 12 residues. The ends were cut back, 0 bases at V and 2 bases at J, with 4 bases in the middle. CDR1 and CDR2 from the germline V gene are SQVTM and ANQGSEA.

The V call is TRBV6-5, the J call TRBJ1-2; possibly TRBD1 for D (5 bases). This CDR3 comprises 14 residues. Germline lookup yields CDR1 MNHEY and CDR2 SVGAGI. Deletions cut 3 bases from V and 5 bases from J, with 13 bases between. The CDR3 sequence: CASSYEGTKYGYTF. The CDR3 DNA is TGTGCCAGCAGTTATGAGGGGACCAAATATGGCTACACCTTC.

This chain connects TRBV18 to TRBJ2-7; 8 bases are shared with TRBD1. The germline gives CDR1 KGHSH, CDR2 LQKENI. Trimming at V came to 3 bases and at J to 5 bases, leaving 6 bases not matched to a gene. The CDR3 has 14 residues. Here the CDR3 DNA reads TGTGCCAGCTCACCTTCAGGGGGCGCCCACGAGCAGTACTTC. This gives the protein CASSPSGGAHEQYF.

This chain uses TRBV5-8 with TRBJ2-7, with a possible D match to TRBD1 (5 bases). V was clipped by 5 bases and J by 3 bases, with 12 bases between them. The CDR3 has 13 residues. CDR1 SGHTS and CDR2 YDEGEE come from the germline V gene. In DNA, the CDR3 is TGTGCCAGCAGTCCAGGGCCATACTACGAGCAGTACTTC. Amino acid sequence: CASSPGPYYEQYF.

The gene calls are TRBV5-1 and TRBJ1-5; D is possibly TRBD1 (6 bases). The V gene's germline CDR1 is SGHRS and CDR2 YFSETQ. V lost 7 bases and J 4 bases, leaving 15 bases between the germline ends. The CDR3 is made up of 14 amino acids. The CDR3 protein is CASALGTGNQPQHF. DNA for the CDR3: TGCGCCAGCGCCCTTGGAACAGGGAATCAGCCCCAGCATTTT.

The V call is TRBV5-1, the J call TRBJ2-7; no definite D call. Deletions cut 2 bases from V and 0 bases from J, with 6 bases between. CDR1 and CDR2 (germline): SGHRS, YFSETQ. The CDR3 is made up of 13 amino acids. CDR3 bases: TGCGCCAGCAGCTTACCCAGCTCCTACGAGCAGTACTTC. Protein sequence: CASSLPSSYEQYF.

V usage is TRBV7-2 and J usage is TRBJ1-5; maybe TRBD1 (6 bases). Germline V CDR1 and CDR2: SGHTA, FQGNSA. CDR3 size: 16 residues. Between the trimmed V and J ends, which lost 4 bases and 5 bases, there was a span of 18 bases. The CDR3 spells CASSSQPRGADQPQHF. The DNA of the CDR3 is TGTGCCAGCAGCTCCCAACCGAGGGGGGCCGATCAGCCCCAGCATTTT.

Comments on this clone: It is likely a read error, because the conserved phenylalanine at the end of the CDR3 is missing. This rearrangement joins TRBV7-9 to TRBJ1-6; D is ambiguous. Germline V lookup: CDR1 SEHNR, CDR2 FQNEAQ (reference sequence). CDR3 size: 15 residues. V lost 3 bases, J lost 2 bases, and 8 bases lay in between. CDR3 protein: CASSFDGAYNSPLHL. CDR3 sequence (DNA): TGTGCCAGCAGCTTTGACGGTGCCTATAATTCACCCCTCCACCTT.

V is TRBV7-3 and J is TRBJ2-7, with 8 bases fitting TRBD2. Per the germline V gene, CDR1 is SGHTA and CDR2 is FQGTGA. With V trimmed by 2 bases and J by 2 bases, 5 bases remained unmatched. The CDR3 covers 15 residues. The CDR3 loop is CASSLREGIPYEQYF. Here the CDR3 DNA reads TGTGCCAGCAGCTTACGGGAGGGAATCCCCTACGAGCAGTACTTC.

The chain's CDR3 is CASSLGSASLGTQYF. The CDR3 bases are TGTGCCAGCAGCTTAGGGTCGGCTAGTTTGGGGACCCAGTACTTC. The genes are TRBV7-9 and TRBJ2-5; D remains ambiguous. Trimming shortened V by 1 base and J by 7 bases, and 16 bases separated the two germline ends. The germline V gene encodes CDR1 SEHNR and CDR2 FQNEAQ (reference sequence). The CDR3 spans 15 residues.

This clone has a handful of counts. This chain links TRBV9 with TRBJ2-7, with D perhaps TRBD1 or TRBD2 (6 bases each). The V gene lost 0 bases and the J gene lost 10 bases, with 14 bases spanning the gap. This CDR3 comprises 13 residues. In germline, CDR1 is SGDLS, CDR2 YYNGEE. DNA for the CDR3: TGTGCCAGCAGCGTAGAGTTGAGGGGGGCCCAGTACTTC. Translation gives CASSVELRGAQYF. Full variable domain (outside the CDR3, taken from reference TRBV9 and TRBJ2-7): DSGVTQTPKHLITATGQRVTLRCSPRSGDLSVYWYQQSLDQGLQFLIQYYNGEERAKGNILERFSAQQFPDLHSELNLSSLELGDSALYFCASSVELRGAQYFGPGTRLTVT.

This chain joins TRBV5-1 and TRBJ2-3; unclear D gene. The V end lost 0 bases, the J end lost 2 bases, and 13 bases lay between the germline ends. This CDR3 is built from 16 residues. The germline gives CDR1 SGHRS, CDR2 YFSETQ. The CDR3 DNA is TGCGCCAGCAGCTTGGGAGCGAACATTATCACAGATACGCAGTATTTT. Protein: CASSLGANIITDTQYF. Together with reference TRBV5-1 and TRBJ2-3, the CDR3 gives the full variable domain: KAGVTQTPRYLIKTRGQQVTLSCSPISGHRSVSWYQQTPGQGLQFLFEYFSETQRNKGNFPGRFSGRQFSNSRSEMNVSTLELGDSALYLCASSLGANIITDTQYFGPGTRLTVL.

The chain joins TRBV27 to TRBJ1-2; the match to TRBD1 covers 8 bases. Germline V gives CDR1 MNHEY, CDR2 SMNVEV (reference sequence). V was pared by 5 bases and J by 8 bases, with 7 bases of the junction left unmatched. This CDR3 has 13 residues. CDR3 sequence (DNA): TGTGCCAGCAGTCCAAGGACAGGGTACGGCTACACCTTC. Translated: CASSPRTGYGYTF.

The chain couples TRBV14 to TRBJ2-7; D assignment may be TRBD1 or TRBD2 (6 bases each). Trimming left V 4 bases short and J 4 bases short, with 17 bases between. The CDR3 runs 15 residues. CDR1 and CDR2 (germline): SGHDN, FVKESK. The CDR3 sequence is CASSLNSGGPYEQYF. CDR3 bases: TGTGCCAGCAGCCTGAATAGTGGGGGGCCTTACGAGCAGTACTTC.

This sequence joins TRBV5-6 and TRBJ1-5; D is unresolved. This CDR3 contains 15 residues. The V end was cut by 0 bases, the J end by 4 bases, with 11 bases between. Germline loops: CDR1 SGHDT, CDR2 YYEEEE. DNA of the CDR3: TGTGCCAGCAGCTTGGGTCCCAGCGAAAATCAGCCCCAGCATTTT. It is translated as CASSLGPSENQPQHF. Full variable domain (rest looked up from reference TRBV5-6 and TRBJ1-5): DAGVTQSPTHLIKTRGQQVTLRCSPKSGHDTVSWYQQALGQGPQFIFQYYEEEERQRGNFPDRFSGHQFPNYSSELNVNALLLGDSALYLCASSLGPSENQPQHFGDGTRLSIL.

The chain couples TRBV9 to TRBJ1-3; weak D call: TRBD1 (6 bases). The CDR3 is made up of 15 amino acids. V was pared by 2 bases and J by 0 bases, with 9 bases between. Germline CDR1 reads SGDLS; CDR2 reads YYNGEE. The DNA of the CDR3 is TGTGCCAGCAGCGTTACAGGGTTCTCTGGAAACACCATATATTTT. Translation gives CASSVTGFSGNTIYF.

V usage is TRBV6-1 and J usage is TRBJ2-1, with no clear D. The CDR3 totals 15 residues. Trimming cost V 6 bases and J 6 bases, with 18 bases left between them. The germline CDR1 and CDR2 sequences are MNHNS and SASEGT. CDR3 coding DNA: TGTGCCAGCAGCCCCTTCACCAAACACGGCAATGAGCAGTTCTTC. It yields the protein CASSPFTKHGNEQFF.

J is TRBJ1-4 and V is TRBV7-9, with 9 positions matching TRBD1. Germline V gene data show CDR1 as SEHNR and CDR2 as FQNEAQ (reference sequence). This CDR3 contains 15 residues. V trimming: 6 bases; J trimming: 8 bases; junction bases outside the gene matches: 10. In DNA, the CDR3 is TGTGCCAGCAGTTTCTGGGGGACAGGGAAAGAAAAACTGTTTTTT. Protein product: CASSFWGTGKEKLFF.

The CDR3 here is CATSRESVNQPQHF. The CDR3 DNA follows: TGTGCCACCAGCAGAGAAAGCGTTAATCAGCCCCAGCATTTT. This chain uses TRBV15 with TRBJ1-5; D is unresolved. Deletions cut 0 bases from V and 4 bases from J, with 7 bases between. Germline CDR1 reads LNHNV; CDR2 reads YYDKDF (reference sequence). The CDR3 has 14 amino acids.

Here the CDR3 DNA reads TGTGCCACCAGGGACAGGGGCGGTTTCACAGATACGCAGTATTTT. It yields the protein CATRDRGGFTDTQYF. The chain joins TRBV19 to TRBJ2-3, with TRBD1 matching 10 bases. J was trimmed by 2 bases and V by 10 bases; bases with no gene match: 9. Germline CDR1 is LNHDA and CDR2 is SQIVND (reference sequence). The CDR3 has 15 residues.

This clone was counted a few times. Other DNA sequences in this specimen translate into the identical CDR3. The J gene is TRBJ2-2, the V gene TRBV5-1; no firm D call. Germline V gene lookup returns CDR1 SGHRS and CDR2 YFSETQ. V was trimmed by 0 bases and J by 5 bases, leaving 8 bases between them. This CDR3 has 14 amino acids. CDR3 nucleotides: TGCGCCAGCAGCTTGGTTGTGGGAACCGGGGAGCTGTTTTTT. Translating it yields CASSLVVGTGELFF.

The rearrangement uses TRBV4-2 and TRBJ2-5; 7 nucleotides align to TRBD2. The DNA end favors TRBJ2-7, so the J call may be wrong. Germline CDR1 and CDR2: LGHNA and YNFKEQ. The CDR3 consists of 15 residues. The CDR3 DNA follows: TGTGCCAGCAGCCCCCGGGGACTACCGTCCTACGAGCAGTACTTC. It translates to CASSPRGLPSYEQYF.

This clone was counted a single time. The chain employs TRBV18 and TRBJ2-2, with D possibly TRBD2 on 6 matching bases. The CDR3 sequence is 16 residues long. Germline V gene sequence: CDR1 KGHSH, CDR2 LQKENI. V was clipped by 3 bases and J by 0 bases, with 11 bases between them. CDR3 sequence reads: CASSPRGGTNTGELFF. DNA for the CDR3: TGTGCCAGCTCACCCCGGGGCGGGACGAACACCGGGGAGCTGTTTTTT.